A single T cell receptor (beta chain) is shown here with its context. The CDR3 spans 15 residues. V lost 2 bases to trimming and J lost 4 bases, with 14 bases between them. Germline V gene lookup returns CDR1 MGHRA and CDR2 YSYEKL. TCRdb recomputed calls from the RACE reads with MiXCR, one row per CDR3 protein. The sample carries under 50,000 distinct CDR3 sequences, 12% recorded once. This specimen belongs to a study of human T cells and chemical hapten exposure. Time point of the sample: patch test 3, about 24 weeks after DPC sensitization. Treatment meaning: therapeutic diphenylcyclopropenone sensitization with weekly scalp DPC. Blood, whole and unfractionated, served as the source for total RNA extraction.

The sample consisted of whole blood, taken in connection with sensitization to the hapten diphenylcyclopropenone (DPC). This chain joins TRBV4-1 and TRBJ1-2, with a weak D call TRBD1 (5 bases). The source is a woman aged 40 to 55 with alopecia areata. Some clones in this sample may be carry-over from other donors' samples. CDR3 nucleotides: TGCGCCAGCAGCCAACAAGCAGGGTTGGGCTATGGCTACACCTTC. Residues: CASSQQAGLGYGYTF.